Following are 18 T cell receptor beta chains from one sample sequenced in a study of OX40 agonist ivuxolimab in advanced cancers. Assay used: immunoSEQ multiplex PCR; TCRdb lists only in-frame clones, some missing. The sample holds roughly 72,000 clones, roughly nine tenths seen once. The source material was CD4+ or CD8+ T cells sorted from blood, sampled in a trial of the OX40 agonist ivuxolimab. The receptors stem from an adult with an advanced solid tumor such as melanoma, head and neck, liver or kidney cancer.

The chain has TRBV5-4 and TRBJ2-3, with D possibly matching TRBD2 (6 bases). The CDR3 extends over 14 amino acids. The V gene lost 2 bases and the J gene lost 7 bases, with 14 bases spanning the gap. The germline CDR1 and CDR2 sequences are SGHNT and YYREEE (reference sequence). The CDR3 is CASSFGEVLNTQYF. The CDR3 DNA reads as TGTGCCAGCAGCTTCGGGGAGGTCTTAAATACGCAGTATTTT.

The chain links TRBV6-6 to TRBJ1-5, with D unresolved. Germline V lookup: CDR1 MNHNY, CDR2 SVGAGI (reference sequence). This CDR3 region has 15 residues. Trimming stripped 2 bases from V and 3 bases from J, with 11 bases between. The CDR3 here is CASSYHGLLNQPQHF. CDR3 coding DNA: TGTGCCAGCAGTTACCATGGACTGCTCAATCAGCCCCAGCATTTT.

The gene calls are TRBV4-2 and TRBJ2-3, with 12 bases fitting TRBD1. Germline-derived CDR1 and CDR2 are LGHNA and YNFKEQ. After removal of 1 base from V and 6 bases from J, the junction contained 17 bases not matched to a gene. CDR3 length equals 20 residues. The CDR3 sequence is CASSQAGTGGGRLAVDTQYF. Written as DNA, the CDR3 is TGTGCCAGCAGCCAAGCCGGGACAGGGGGCGGGAGACTAGCGGTCGATACGCAGTATTTT.

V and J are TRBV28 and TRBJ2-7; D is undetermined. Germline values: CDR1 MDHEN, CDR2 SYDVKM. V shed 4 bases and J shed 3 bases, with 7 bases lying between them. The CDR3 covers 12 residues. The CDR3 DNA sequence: TGTGCCAGCAGTTACCAGAACTACGAGCAGTACTTC. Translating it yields CASSYQNYEQYF. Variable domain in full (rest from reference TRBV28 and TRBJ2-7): DVKVTQSSRYLVKRTGEKVFLECVQDMDHENMFWYRQDPGLGLRLIYFSYDVKMKEKGDIPEGYSVSREKKERFSLILESASTNQTSMYLCASSYQNYEQYFGPGTRLTVT.

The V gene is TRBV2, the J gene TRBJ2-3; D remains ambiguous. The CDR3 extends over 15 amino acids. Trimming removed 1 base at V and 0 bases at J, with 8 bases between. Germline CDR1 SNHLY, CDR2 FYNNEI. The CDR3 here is CASSEGRYSTDTQYF. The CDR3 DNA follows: TGTGCCAGCAGTGAAGGGCGGTATAGCACAGATACGCAGTATTTT.

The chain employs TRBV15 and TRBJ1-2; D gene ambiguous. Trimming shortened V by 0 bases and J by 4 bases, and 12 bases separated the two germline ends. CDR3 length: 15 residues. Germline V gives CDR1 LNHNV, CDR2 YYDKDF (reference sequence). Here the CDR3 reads CATSRDRSGAYGYTF. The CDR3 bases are TGTGCCACCAGCAGAGATCGTAGTGGCGCCTATGGCTACACCTTC.

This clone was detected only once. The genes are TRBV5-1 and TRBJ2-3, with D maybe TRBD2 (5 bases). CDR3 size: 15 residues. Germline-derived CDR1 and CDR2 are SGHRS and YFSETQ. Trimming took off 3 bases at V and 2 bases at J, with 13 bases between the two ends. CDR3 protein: CASSSTTASTDTQYF. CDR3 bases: TGCGCCAGCAGCTCGACTACCGCCTCCACAGATACGCAGTATTTT.

The CDR3 DNA sequence: TGTGCCAGCAACCCCAGGAGGCTGAGGGTAAACACTGAAGCTTTCTTT. Protein product: CASNPRRLRVNTEAFF. This chain connects TRBV9 to TRBJ1-1; D is undetermined. The germline CDR1 and CDR2 sequences are SGDLS and YYNGEE. The CDR3 covers 16 residues. Trimming left V 6 bases short and J 2 bases short, with 20 bases between.

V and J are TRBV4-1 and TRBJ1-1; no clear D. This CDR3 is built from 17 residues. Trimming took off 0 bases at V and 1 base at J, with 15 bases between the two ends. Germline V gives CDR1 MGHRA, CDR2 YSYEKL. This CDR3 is CASSQDPRRSKNTEAFF. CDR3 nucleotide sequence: TGCGCCAGCAGCCAAGACCCCAGGCGGAGTAAGAACACTGAAGCTTTCTTT.

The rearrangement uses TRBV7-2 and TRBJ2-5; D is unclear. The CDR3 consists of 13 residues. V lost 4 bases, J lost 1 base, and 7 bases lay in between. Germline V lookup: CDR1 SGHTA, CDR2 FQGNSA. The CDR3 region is CASSSGPQETQYF. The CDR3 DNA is TGTGCCAGCAGCTCCGGACCCCAAGAGACCCAGTACTTC.

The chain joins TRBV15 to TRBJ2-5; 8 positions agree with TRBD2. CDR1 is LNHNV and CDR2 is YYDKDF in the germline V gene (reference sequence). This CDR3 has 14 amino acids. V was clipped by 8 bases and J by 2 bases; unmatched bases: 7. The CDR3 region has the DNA TGTGCCACCTCCCGGGGGGGGACTCAAGAGACCCAGTACTTC. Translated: CATSRGGTQETQYF.

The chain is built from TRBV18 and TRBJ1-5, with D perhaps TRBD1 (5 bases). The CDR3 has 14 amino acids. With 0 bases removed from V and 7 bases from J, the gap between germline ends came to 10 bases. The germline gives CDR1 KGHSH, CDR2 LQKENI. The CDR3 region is CASSPPGGLQPQHF. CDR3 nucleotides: TGTGCCAGCTCACCACCGGGGGGTTTGCAGCCCCAGCATTTT.

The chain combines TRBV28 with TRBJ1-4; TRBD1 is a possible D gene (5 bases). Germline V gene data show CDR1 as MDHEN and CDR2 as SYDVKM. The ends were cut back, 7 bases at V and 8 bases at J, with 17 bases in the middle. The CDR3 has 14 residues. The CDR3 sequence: CASIGGVGLEKLFF. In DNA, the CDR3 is TGTGCCAGCATTGGAGGGGTTGGTCTAGAAAAACTGTTTTTT.

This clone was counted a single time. The CDR3 sequence: CASRPPGTGVGELFF. The CDR3 coding sequence is TGTGCCAGCAGACCTCCCGGGACAGGGGTCGGGGAGCTGTTTTTT. This chain links TRBV11-2 with TRBJ2-2, with 10 bases fitting TRBD1. Germline CDR1 SGHAT, CDR2 FQNNGV. J lost 7 bases, V lost 6 bases, and 8 bases had no gene match. This CDR3 has 15 residues.

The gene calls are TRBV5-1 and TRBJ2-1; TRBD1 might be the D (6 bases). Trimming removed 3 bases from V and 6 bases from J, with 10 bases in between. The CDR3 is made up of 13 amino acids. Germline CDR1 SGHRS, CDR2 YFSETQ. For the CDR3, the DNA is TGCGCCAGCAGCTGGCCAGGGGCCAATGAGCAGTTCTTC. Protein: CASSWPGANEQFF. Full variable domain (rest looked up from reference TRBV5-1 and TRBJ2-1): KAGVTQTPRYLIKTRGQQVTLSCSPISGHRSVSWYQQTPGQGLQFLFEYFSETQRNKGNFPGRFSGRQFSNSRSEMNVSTLELGDSALYLCASSWPGANEQFFGPGTRLTVL.

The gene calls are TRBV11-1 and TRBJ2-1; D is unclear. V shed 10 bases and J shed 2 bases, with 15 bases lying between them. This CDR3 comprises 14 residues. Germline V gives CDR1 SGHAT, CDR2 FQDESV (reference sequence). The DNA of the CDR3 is TGTGCCACCTCTGCCCGGACCACCTACAATGAGCAGTTCTTC. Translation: CATSARTTYNEQFF.

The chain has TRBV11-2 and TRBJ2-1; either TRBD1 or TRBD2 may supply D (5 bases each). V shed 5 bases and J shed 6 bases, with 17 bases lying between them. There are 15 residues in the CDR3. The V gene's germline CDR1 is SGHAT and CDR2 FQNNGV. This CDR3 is CASSPEGYPPNEQFF. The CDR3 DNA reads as TGTGCCAGCAGCCCCGAGGGGTACCCCCCCAATGAGCAGTTCTTC.

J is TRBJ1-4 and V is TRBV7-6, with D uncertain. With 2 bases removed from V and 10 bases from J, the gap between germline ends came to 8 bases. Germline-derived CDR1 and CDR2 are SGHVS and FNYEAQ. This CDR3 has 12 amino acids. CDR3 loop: CASSLRVGKLFF. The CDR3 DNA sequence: TGTGCCAGCAGCTTAAGGGTCGGAAAACTGTTTTTT.